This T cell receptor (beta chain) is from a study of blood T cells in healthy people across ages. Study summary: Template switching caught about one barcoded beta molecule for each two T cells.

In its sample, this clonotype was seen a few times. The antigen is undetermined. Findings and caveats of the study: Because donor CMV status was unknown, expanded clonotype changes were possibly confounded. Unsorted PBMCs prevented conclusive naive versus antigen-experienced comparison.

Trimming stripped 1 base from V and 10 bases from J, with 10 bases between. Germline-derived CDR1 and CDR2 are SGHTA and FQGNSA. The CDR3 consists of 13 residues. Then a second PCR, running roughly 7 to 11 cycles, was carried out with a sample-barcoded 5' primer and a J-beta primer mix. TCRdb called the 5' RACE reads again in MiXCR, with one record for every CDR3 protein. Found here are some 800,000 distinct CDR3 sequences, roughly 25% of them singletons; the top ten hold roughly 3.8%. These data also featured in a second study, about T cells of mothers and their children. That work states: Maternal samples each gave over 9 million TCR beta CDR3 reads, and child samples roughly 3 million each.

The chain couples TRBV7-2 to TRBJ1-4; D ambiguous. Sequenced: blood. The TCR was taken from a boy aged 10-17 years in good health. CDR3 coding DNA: TGTGCCAGCAGCTTAGATCCGGACGGAAAACTGTTTTTT. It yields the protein CASSLDPDGKLFF. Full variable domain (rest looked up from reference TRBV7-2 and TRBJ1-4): GAGVSQSPSNKVTEKGKDVELRCDPISGHTALYWYRQSLGQGLEFLIYFQGNSAPDKSGLPSDRFSAERTGGSVSTLTIQRTQQEDSAVYLCASSLDPDGKLFFGSGTQLSVL.